This T cell receptor (beta chain) emerged from a study of cytomegalovirus exposure and HLA in healthy donors. This CDR3 spans 15 amino acids. The V segment lost 4 bases and the J segment 4 bases; nucleotides outside the gene matches: 9. Germline CDR1 is SGDLS and CDR2 is YYNGEE. As concerns this clone: The target antigen is unknown.

The study's findings and limits: Altogether, 160 or so TCR beta chains were recorded as cytomegalovirus-associated.

Generated by immunoSEQ multiplex PCR, the TCRdb table keeps only in-frame clones and is missing some. In the table there are about 280,000 clones, approximately 88% of which are singletons. This chain joins TRBV9 and TRBJ1-1, with 8 bases matching TRBD1. The TCR originated in a woman aged 18-29 years in good health and CMV-seronegative. Source material: PBMCs. The CDR3 sequence is CASSPETGAGTEAFF. In nucleotides, the CDR3 is TGTGCCAGCAGCCCGGAGACAGGGGCGGGCACTGAAGCTTTCTTT.